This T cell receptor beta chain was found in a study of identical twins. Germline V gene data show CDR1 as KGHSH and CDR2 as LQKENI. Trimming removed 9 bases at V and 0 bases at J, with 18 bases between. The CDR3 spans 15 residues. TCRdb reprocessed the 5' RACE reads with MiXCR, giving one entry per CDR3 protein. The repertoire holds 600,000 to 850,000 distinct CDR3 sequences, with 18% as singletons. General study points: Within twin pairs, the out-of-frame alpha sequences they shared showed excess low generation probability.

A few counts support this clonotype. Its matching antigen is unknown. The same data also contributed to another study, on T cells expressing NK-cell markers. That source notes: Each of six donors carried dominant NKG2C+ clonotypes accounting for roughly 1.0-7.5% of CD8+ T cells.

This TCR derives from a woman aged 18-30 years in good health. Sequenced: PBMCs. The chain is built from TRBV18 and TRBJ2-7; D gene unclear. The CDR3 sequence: CASPRGDRSSYEQYF. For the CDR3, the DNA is TGTGCCAGTCCGCGAGGCGACCGCAGCTCCTACGAGCAGTACTTC.